A selection of T cell receptor beta chains follows, all from one sample in a study of Tregs in tolerant kidney transplant recipients. The table came from immunoSEQ multiplex PCR; TCRdb's copy has only in-frame clones and leaves some out. The sample shows some 90,000 clones, 85% to 95% of them seen only once. The source material was CD8+ T cells from blood. The receptors here all came from a human donor in good health. Both conserved end residues are part of each CDR3. The order of the fields is J gene, D gene, V gene, CDR3 protein, CDR3 DNA. The D gene is left open where the match is weak.

J: TRBJ2-7; D: -; V: TRBV10-1; CDR3: CASSELGTPDYEQYF; DNA: TGCGCCAGCAGTGAGCTCGGGACTCCCGACTACGAGCAGTACTTC
J: TRBJ2-2; D: TRBD2; V: TRBV13; CDR3: CASSLRLAHTGELFF; DNA: TGTGCCAGCAGCTTACGACTAGCGCACACCGGGGAGCTGTTTTTT
J: TRBJ2-1; D: TRBD2; V: TRBV27; CDR3: CASSSGLAGVGEQFF; DNA: TGTGCCAGCAGTTCGGGATTAGCGGGAGTAGGAGAGCAGTTCTTC
J: TRBJ2-7; D: TRBD1; V: TRBV27; CDR3: CASSWGQGGDYEQYF; DNA: TGTGCCAGCAGTTGGGGACAGGGGGGGGATTACGAGCAGTACTTC
J: TRBJ1-1; D: -; V: TRBV4-1; CDR3: CASSQVLNTEAFF; DNA: TGCGCCAGCAGCCAAGTGTTGAACACTGAAGCTTTCTTT
J: TRBJ2-6; D: TRBD2; V: TRBV19; CDR3: CASSINVGRGGPSGANVLTF; DNA: TGTGCCAGTAGTATCAATGTCGGGCGCGGGGGGCCCTCTGGGGCCAACGTCCTGACTTTC
J: TRBJ1-2; D: -; V: TRBV5-4; CDR3: CASSSGQDGYTF; DNA: TGTGCCAGCAGCTCGGGACAAGATGGCTACACCTTC
J: TRBJ1-1; D: -; V: TRBV5-4; CDR3: CASSPSPGAAFF; DNA: TGTGCCAGCAGCCCTAGTCCGGGTGCAGCTTTCTTT
J: TRBJ1-6; D: -; V: TRBV6-5; CDR3: CASSYATVPRAPLHF; DNA: TGTGCCAGCAGTTACGCAACCGTCCCTAGGGCACCCCTCCACTTT
J: TRBJ2-2; D: -; V: TRBV5-4; CDR3: CASSFVAGSTGELFF; DNA: TGTGCCAGCAGCTTTGTGGCAGGGAGCACCGGGGAGCTGTTTTTT
J: TRBJ2-7; D: TRBD1; V: TRBV9; CDR3: CASSVGDRPYEQYF; DNA: TGTGCCAGCAGCGTAGGGGACAGGCCCTACGAGCAGTACTTC